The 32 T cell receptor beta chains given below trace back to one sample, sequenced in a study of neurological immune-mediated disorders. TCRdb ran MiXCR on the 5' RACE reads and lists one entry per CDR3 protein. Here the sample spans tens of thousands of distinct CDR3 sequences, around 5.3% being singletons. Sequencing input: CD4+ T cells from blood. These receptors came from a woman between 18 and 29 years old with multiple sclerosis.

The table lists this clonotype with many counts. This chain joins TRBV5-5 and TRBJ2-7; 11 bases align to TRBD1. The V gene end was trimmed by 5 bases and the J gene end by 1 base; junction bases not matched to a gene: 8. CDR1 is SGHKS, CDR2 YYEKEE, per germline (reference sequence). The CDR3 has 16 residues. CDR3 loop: CASSLTGTGGSYEQYF. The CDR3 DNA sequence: TGTGCCAGCAGTTTGACCGGGACAGGGGGGTCCTACGAGCAGTACTTC.

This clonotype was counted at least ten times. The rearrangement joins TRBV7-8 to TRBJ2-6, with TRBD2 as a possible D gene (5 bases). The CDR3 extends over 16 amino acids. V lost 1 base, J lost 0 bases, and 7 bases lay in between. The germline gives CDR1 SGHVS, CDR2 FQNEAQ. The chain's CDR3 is CASSLVAGSGANVLTF. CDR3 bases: TGTGCCAGCAGCTTAGTTGCGGGCTCTGGGGCCAACGTCCTGACTTTC.

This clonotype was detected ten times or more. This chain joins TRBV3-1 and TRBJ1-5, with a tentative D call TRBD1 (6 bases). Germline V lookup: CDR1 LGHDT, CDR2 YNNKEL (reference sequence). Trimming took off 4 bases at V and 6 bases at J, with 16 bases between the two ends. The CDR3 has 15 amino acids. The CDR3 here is CASSLNAGVGQPQHF. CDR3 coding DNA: TGTGCCAGCAGCCTTAACGCAGGGGTGGGTCAGCCCCAGCATTTT.

The CDR3 protein is CSASGQGPINTDTQYF. CDR3 bases: TGCAGTGCATCCGGACAGGGTCCTATTAACACAGATACGCAGTATTTT. The chain couples TRBV20-1 to TRBJ2-3, with TRBD1 identical over 8 bases. The CDR3 spans 16 residues. V was pared by 6 bases and J by 2 bases, with 13 bases of the junction left unmatched. CDR1 DFQATT and CDR2 SNEGSKA come from the germline V gene (reference sequence).

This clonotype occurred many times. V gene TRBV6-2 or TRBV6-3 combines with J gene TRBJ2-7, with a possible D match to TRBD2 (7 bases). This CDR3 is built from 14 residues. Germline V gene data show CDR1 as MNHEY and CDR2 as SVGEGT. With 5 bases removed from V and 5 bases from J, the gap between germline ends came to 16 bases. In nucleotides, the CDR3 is TGTGCCAGCAGTGACAGGACTAGTTCCCACGAGCAGTACGTC. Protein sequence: CASSDRTSSHEQYV.

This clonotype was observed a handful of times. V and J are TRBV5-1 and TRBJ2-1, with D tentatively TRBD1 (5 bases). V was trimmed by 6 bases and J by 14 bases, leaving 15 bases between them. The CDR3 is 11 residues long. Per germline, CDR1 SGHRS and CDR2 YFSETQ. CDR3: CASKWGRDEFF. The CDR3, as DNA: TGCGCCAGCAAATGGGGCAGGGATGAGTTCTTC. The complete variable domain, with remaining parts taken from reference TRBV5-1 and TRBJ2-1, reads KAGVTQTPRYLIKTRGQQVTLSCSPISGHRSVSWYQQTPGQGLQFLFEYFSETQRNKGNFPGRFSGRQFSNSRSEMNVSTLELGDSALYLCASKWGRDEFFGPGTRLTVL.

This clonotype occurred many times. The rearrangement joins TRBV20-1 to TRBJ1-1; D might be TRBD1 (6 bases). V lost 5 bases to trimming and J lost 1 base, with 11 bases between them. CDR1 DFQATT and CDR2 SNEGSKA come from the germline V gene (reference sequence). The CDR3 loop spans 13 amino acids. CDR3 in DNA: TGCAGTGCTGGGGGGGCGAAGAACACTGAAGCTTTCTTT. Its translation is CSAGGAKNTEAFF.

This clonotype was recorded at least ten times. CDR3 coding DNA: TGCAGTGCTGGACAGGGTAGTCAACCTCAGCCCCAGCATTTT. This translates into CSAGQGSQPQPQHF. This chain connects TRBV20-1 to TRBJ1-5; 8 nucleotides match TRBD1. After removal of 5 bases from V and 6 bases from J, the junction contained 9 bases not matched to a gene. Germline CDR1 is DFQATT and CDR2 is SNEGSKA (reference sequence). The CDR3 extends over 14 amino acids.

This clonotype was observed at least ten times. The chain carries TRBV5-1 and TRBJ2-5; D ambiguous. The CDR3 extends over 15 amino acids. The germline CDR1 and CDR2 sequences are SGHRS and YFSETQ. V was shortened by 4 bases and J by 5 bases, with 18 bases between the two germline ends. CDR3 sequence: CASSIRLDRVETQYF. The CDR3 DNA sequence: TGCGCCAGCAGCATCCGACTGGATCGGGTTGAGACCCAGTACTTC.

In nucleotides, the CDR3 is TGTGCCAGCAGCCGGGCCGGGGGGAGCTACGAGCAGTACTTC. Amino acids: CASSRAGGSYEQYF. V gene TRBV14 combines with J gene TRBJ2-7, with 7 bases that match TRBD2. The CDR3 totals 14 residues. J gave up 3 bases and V 4 bases, and 6 bases lay outside the gene matches. CDR1 is SGHDN and CDR2 is FVKESK in the germline V gene.

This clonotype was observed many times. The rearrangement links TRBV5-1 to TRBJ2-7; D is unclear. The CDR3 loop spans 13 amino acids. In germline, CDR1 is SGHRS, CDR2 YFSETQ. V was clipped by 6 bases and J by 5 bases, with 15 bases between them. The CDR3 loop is CASTIVNSHEQYF. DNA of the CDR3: TGCGCCAGCACCATTGTGAACAGCCACGAGCAGTACTTC.

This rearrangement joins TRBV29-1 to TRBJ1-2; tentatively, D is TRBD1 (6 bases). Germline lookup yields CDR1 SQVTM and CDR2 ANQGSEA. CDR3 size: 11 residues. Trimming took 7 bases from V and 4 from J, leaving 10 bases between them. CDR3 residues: CSARGTYGYTF. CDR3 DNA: TGCAGCGCCAGGGGAACCTATGGCTACACCTTC.

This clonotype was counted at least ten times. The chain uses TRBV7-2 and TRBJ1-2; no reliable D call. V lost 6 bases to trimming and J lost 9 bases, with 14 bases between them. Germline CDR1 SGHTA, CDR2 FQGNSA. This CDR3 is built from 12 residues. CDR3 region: CASSRPGWSYTF. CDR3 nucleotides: TGTGCCAGCAGTCGCCCGGGGTGGAGCTACACCTTC.

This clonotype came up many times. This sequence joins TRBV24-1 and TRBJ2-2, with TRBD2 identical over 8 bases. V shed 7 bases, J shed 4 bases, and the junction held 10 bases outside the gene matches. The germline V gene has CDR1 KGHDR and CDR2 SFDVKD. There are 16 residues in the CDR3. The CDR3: CATSHIAGKSTGELFF. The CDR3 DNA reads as TGTGCCACCAGCCACATAGCGGGAAAATCCACCGGGGAGCTGTTTTTT.

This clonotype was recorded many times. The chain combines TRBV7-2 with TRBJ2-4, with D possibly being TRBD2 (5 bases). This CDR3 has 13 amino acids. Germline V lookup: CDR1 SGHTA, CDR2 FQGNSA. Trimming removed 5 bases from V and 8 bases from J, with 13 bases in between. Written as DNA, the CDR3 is TGTGCCAGCAGCCCGCGGACTGGATACATTCAGTACTTC. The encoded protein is CASSPRTGYIQYF. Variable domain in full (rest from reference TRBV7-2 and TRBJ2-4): GAGVSQSPSNKVTEKGKDVELRCDPISGHTALYWYRQSLGQGLEFLIYFQGNSAPDKSGLPSDRFSAERTGGSVSTLTIQRTQQEDSAVYLCASSPRTGYIQYFGAGTRLSVL.

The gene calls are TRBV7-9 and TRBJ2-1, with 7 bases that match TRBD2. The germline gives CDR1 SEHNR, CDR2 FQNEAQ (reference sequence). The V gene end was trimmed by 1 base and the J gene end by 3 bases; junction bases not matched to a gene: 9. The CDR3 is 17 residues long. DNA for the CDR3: TGTGCCAGCAGCTTAGGTGTGAGTCTAGCGGACTACAATGAGCAGTTCTTC. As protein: CASSLGVSLADYNEQFF.

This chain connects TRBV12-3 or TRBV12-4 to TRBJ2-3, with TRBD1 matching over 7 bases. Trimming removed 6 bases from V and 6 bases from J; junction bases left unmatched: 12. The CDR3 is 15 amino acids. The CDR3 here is CASRLRTGATDTQYF. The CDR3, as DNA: TGTGCCAGCAGACTCAGGACAGGCGCCACGGATACGCAGTATTTT.

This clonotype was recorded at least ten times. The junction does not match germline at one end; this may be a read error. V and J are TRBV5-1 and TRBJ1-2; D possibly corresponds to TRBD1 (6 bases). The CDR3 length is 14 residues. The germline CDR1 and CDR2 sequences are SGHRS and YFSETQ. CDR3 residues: CASSLDGGAGAESF. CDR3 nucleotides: TGCGCCAGCAGCTTGGATGGGGGGGCTGGTGCTGAATCCTTC.

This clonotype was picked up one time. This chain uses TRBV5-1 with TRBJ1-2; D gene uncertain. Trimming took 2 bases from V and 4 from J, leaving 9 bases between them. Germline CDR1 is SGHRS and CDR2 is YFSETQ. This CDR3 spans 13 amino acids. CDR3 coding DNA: TGCGCCAGCAGCTTAGTAGGGCTCTATGGCTACACCTTC. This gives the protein CASSLVGLYGYTF.

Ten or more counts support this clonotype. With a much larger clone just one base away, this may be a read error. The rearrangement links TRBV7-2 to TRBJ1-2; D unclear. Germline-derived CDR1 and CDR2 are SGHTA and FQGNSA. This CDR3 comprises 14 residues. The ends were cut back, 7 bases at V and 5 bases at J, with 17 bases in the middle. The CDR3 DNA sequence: TGTGCCAGCAACCTCCTACAAGCCTCGTATGGCTACACCTTC. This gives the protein CASNLLQASYGYTF.

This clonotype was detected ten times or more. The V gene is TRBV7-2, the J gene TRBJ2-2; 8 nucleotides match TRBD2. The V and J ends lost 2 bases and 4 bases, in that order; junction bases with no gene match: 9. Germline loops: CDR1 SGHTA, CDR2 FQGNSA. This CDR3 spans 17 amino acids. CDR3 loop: CASSLPSAGAGTGELFF. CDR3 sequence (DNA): TGTGCCAGCAGCTTACCCTCAGCGGGAGCGGGCACCGGGGAGCTGTTTTTT.

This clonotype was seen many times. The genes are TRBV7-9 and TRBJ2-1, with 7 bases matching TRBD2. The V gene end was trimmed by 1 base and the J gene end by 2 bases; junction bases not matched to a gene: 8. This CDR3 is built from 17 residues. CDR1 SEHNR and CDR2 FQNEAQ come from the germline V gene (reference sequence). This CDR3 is CASSLERSSGAYNEQFF. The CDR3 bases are TGTGCCAGCAGCTTAGAACGTTCGAGCGGGGCCTACAATGAGCAGTTCTTC.

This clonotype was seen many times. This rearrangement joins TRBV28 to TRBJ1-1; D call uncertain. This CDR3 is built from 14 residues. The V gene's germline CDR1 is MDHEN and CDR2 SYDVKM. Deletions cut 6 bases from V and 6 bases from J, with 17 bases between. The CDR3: CASSPLNLGPEAFF. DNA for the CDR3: TGTGCCAGCAGCCCACTGAATCTCGGTCCTGAAGCTTTCTTT. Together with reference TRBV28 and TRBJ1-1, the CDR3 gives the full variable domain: DVKVTQSSRYLVKRTGEKVFLECVQDMDHENMFWYRQDPGLGLRLIYFSYDVKMKEKGDIPEGYSVSREKKERFSLILESASTNQTSMYLCASSPLNLGPEAFFGQGTRLTVV.

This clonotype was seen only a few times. The CDR3 nucleotides are TGTGCCAGCAGCTTAAAAGCTTTGGACACCGGGGAGCTGTTTTTT. This codes for CASSLKALDTGELFF. This chain connects TRBV7-6 to TRBJ2-2; no reliable D call. Germline CDR1 SGHVS, CDR2 FNYEAQ. Trimming took off 2 bases at V and 3 bases at J, with 10 bases between the two ends. This CDR3 has 15 amino acids.

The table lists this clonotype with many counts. CDR3 DNA sequence: TGTGCCAGCAGCCGCAGGGGGCCTGGCACAGATACGCAGTATTTT. This gives the protein CASSRRGPGTDTQYF. This chain joins TRBV7-2 and TRBJ2-3; 8 nucleotides line up with TRBD1. V dropped 5 bases and J dropped 1; count of bases not matched to a gene: 5. The germline V gene encodes CDR1 SGHTA and CDR2 FQGNSA. The CDR3 contains 15 residues.

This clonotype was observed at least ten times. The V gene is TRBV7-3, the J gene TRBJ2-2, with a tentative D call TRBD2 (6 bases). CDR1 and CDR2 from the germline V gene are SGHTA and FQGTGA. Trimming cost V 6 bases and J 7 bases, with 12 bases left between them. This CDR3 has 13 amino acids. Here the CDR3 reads CASRAGSGGELFF. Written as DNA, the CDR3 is TGTGCCAGCAGGGCGGGGAGCGGCGGGGAGCTGTTTTTT.

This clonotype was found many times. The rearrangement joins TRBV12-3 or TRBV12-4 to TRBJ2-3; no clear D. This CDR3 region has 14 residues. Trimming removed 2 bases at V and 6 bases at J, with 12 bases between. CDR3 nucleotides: TGTGCCAGCAGTTTAAAGGCTTCCTCCGATACGCAGTATTTT. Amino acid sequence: CASSLKASSDTQYF.

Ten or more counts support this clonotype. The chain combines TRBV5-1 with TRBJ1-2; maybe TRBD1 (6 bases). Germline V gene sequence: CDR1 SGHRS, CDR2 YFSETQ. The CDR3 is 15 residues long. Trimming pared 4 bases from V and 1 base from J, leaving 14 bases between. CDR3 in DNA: TGCGCCAGCAGCATTCGGACAGATAATAACTATGGCTACACCTTC. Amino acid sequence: CASSIRTDNNYGYTF.

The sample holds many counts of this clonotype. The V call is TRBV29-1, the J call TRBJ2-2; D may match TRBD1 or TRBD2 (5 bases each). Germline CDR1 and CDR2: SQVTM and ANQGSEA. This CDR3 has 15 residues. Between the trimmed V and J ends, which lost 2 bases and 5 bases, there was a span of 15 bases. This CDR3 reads CSVEPGTARTGELFF. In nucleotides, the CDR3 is TGCAGCGTTGAACCGGGGACGGCGAGGACCGGGGAGCTGTTTTTT.

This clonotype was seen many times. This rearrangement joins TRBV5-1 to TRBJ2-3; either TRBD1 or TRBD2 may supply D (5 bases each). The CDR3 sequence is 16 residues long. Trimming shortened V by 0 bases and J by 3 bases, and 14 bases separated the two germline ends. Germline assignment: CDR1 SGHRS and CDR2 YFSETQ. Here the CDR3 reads CASSLDVGARTDTQYF. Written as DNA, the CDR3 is TGCGCCAGCAGCTTGGATGTCGGGGCTCGTACAGATACGCAGTATTTT.

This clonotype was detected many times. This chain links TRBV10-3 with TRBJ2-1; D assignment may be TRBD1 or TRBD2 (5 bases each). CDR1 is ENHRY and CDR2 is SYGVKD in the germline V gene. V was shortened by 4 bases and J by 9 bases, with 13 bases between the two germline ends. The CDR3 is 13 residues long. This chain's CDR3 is CAISVGGEGEQFF. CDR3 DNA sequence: TGTGCCATCAGTGTTGGGGGAGAAGGTGAGCAGTTCTTC.

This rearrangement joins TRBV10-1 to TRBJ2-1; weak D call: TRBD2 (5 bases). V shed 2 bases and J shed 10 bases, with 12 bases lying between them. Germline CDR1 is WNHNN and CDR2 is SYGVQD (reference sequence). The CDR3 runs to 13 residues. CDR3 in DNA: TGCGCCAGCAGTGAGATCGGGGTTCGGGAGCAGTTCTTC. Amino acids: CASSEIGVREQFF.